The 9 T cell receptor beta chains reported below all come from one sample, sequenced in a study of blood T cell repertoires in COVID-19. The protocol was immunoSEQ multiplex PCR, while the TCRdb copy is restricted to in-frame clones and leaves out a portion. Of more than 150,000 clones listed, 80% are singletons. The sequencing input was peripheral blood. The receptor set was obtained from a man in his sixties with acute or convalescent COVID-19.

The chain employs TRBV2 and TRBJ2-5; 9 nucleotides agree with TRBD1. The V segment lost 5 bases and the J segment 5 bases; nucleotides outside the gene matches: 3. The length of the CDR3 is 13 residues. Per the germline V gene, CDR1 is SNHLY and CDR2 is FYNNEI. The CDR3 coding sequence is TGTGCCAGCAGTTGGGACAGGGAGGAGACCCAGTACTTC. Protein product: CASSWDREETQYF.

This clone has more than one count but fewer than ten. The chain carries TRBV19 and TRBJ1-5, with unresolved D. Germline lookup yields CDR1 LNHDA and CDR2 SQIVND (reference sequence). The CDR3 length is 13 residues. The V gene lost 1 base and the J gene lost 4 bases, with 5 bases spanning the gap. The CDR3, as DNA: TGTGCCAGTAGTATAGGCAGAAATCAGCCCCAGCATTTT. Its translation is CASSIGRNQPQHF. Using reference TRBV19 and TRBJ1-5 for the parts outside the CDR3, the full variable domain is DGGITQSPKYLFRKEGQNVTLSCEQNLNHDAMYWYRQDPGQGLRLIYYSQIVNDFQKGDIAEGYSVSREKKESFPLTVTSAQKNPTAFYLCASSIGRNQPQHFGDGTRLSIL.

The J gene is TRBJ2-3, the V gene TRBV5-6, with 11 bases aligning to TRBD2. The CDR3 is 15 residues long. The V segment lost 4 bases and the J segment 6 bases; nucleotides outside the gene matches: 7. In germline, CDR1 is SGHDT, CDR2 YYEEEE. The CDR3 loop reads CASSVLAGEPDTQYF. The DNA for the CDR3 is TGTGCCAGCAGCGTACTAGCGGGAGAGCCGGATACGCAGTATTTT. The whole variable domain, filled in from reference TRBV5-6 and TRBJ2-3, reads DAGVTQSPTHLIKTRGQQVTLRCSPKSGHDTVSWYQQALGQGPQFIFQYYEEEERQRGNFPDRFSGHQFPNYSSELNVNALLLGDSALYLCASSVLAGEPDTQYFGPGTRLTVL.

The CDR3 loop is CSADGERPANYGYTF. The CDR3 DNA reads TGCAGCGCCGACGGGGAAAGACCAGCTAACTATGGCTACACCTTC. The rearrangement joins TRBV29-1 to TRBJ1-2; no reliable D call. Germline V gives CDR1 SQVTM, CDR2 ANQGSEA. CDR3 length: 15 amino acids. The V gene lost 7 bases and the J gene lost 0 bases, with 18 bases spanning the gap. Filled out from reference TRBV29-1 and TRBJ1-2, the complete variable domain reads SAVISQKPSRDICQRGTSLTIQCQVDSQVTMMFWYRQQPGQSLTLIATANQGSEATYESGFVIDKFPISRPNLTFSTLTVSNMSPEDSSIYLCSADGERPANYGYTFGSGTRLTVV.

The chain joins TRBV28 to TRBJ2-7; 8 bases line up with TRBD1. Germline assignment: CDR1 MDHEN and CDR2 SYDVKM. The length of the CDR3 is 14 residues. V shed 2 bases and J 2 bases; nucleotides not matched to a gene: 2. CDR3 in DNA: TGTGCCAGCAGTTTAACACAGGGGGCCTACGAGCAGTACTTC. Its protein product is CASSLTQGAYEQYF.

The chain combines TRBV12-1 with TRBJ2-7; TRBD1, as called in the table, went unchecked against the DNA. TRBV12-1 is an annotated pseudogene. The CDR3 length is 12 residues. CDR3 residues: CASSFPQYEQYF. In nucleotides, the CDR3 is TGTGCCAGCAGCTTTCCCCAGTACGAGCAGTACTTC.

This chain links TRBV6-6 with TRBJ2-4; 7 nucleotides align to TRBD1. The V gene end was trimmed by 2 bases and the J gene end by 13 bases; junction bases not matched to a gene: 11. The CDR3 sequence is 14 residues long. CDR1 MNHNY and CDR2 SVGAGI come from the germline V gene (reference sequence). The chain's CDR3 is CASSYRTGYRGQYF. As DNA, the CDR3 is TGTGCCAGCAGTTACCGAACCGGGTACAGGGGACAGTACTTC.

This chain joins TRBV5-1 and TRBJ1-2; D gene ambiguous. The CDR3 contains 14 residues. V dropped 0 bases and J dropped 3 bases, with 9 bases sitting between them. The germline V gene encodes CDR1 SGHRS and CDR2 YFSETQ. The CDR3, as DNA: TGCGCCAGCAGCTTGGCCGGGAGTGACTATGGCTACACCTTC. Its translation: CASSLAGSDYGYTF.

The CDR3 DNA reads TGTGCCAGCAGCTCCCCGGCTAGCGGGAGACATGAGCAGTTCTTC. Protein product: CASSSPASGRHEQFF. This chain links TRBV7-3 with TRBJ2-1; 10 nucleotides agree with TRBD2. V was clipped by 4 bases and J by 8 bases; unmatched bases: 8. This CDR3 is built from 15 residues. CDR1 SGHTA and CDR2 FQGTGA come from the germline V gene.